Presented here are 27 T cell receptor beta chains from one specimen sequenced in a study of cytomegalovirus exposure and HLA in healthy donors. A multiplex PCR was run with 60 Vbeta primers and 13 Jbeta primers. Profiling relied on immunoSEQ multiplex PCR, and the TCRdb table lists in-frame clones only, not all of them. The data show 150,000 to 200,000 clones, about four fifths seen once. The sequencing input was PBMCs. The receptors derive from a female donor in good health and CMV-seronegative.

The chain couples TRBV28 to TRBJ2-6; 7 bases are a match to TRBD1. V gave up 6 bases and J gave up 2 bases; unmatched junction bases: 4. Germline assignment: CDR1 MDHEN and CDR2 SYDVKM. CDR3 length equals 15 residues. The CDR3 region has the DNA TGTGCCAGCAGACTCGACAGGGCTGGGGCCAACGTCCTGACTTTC. This codes for CASRLDRAGANVLTF.

The DNA for the CDR3 is TGTGCCAGCAGCCCTACTGTTCAGGGCACTGAAGCTTTCTTT. Protein: CASSPTVQGTEAFF. The gene calls are TRBV7-9 and TRBJ1-1; D might be TRBD1 (5 bases). This CDR3 contains 14 residues. Trimming pared 5 bases from V and 4 bases from J, leaving 14 bases between. Per the germline V gene, CDR1 is SEHNR and CDR2 is FQNEAQ (reference sequence).

The gene calls are TRBV5-4 and TRBJ2-1, with D possibly TRBD1 on 5 matching bases. The CDR3 contains 15 residues. Trimming cost V 0 bases and J 1 base, with 8 bases left between them. Germline V gene data show CDR1 as SGHNT and CDR2 as YYREEE (reference sequence). The CDR3 nucleotides read TGTGCCAGCAGCTTGGGGGGCGCGTCCTACAATGAGCAGTTCTTC. Residues: CASSLGGASYNEQFF.

The chain joins TRBV30 to TRBJ1-6, with TRBD1 identical over 7 bases. The CDR3 covers 13 residues. Trimming removed 7 bases from V and 4 bases from J; junction bases left unmatched: 4. Germline lookup yields CDR1 GTSNPN and CDR2 SVGIG (reference sequence). CDR3: CAYTGQYNSPLHF. As DNA, the CDR3 is TGTGCCTATACGGGACAGTATAATTCACCCCTCCACTTT.

This sequence joins TRBV6-6 and TRBJ1-5, with D perhaps matching TRBD1 (6 bases). CDR3 size: 16 residues. Trimming took 1 base from V and 7 from J, leaving 17 bases between them. CDR1 is MNHNY and CDR2 is SVGAGI in the germline V gene (reference sequence). The CDR3 DNA follows: TGTGCCAGCAGTTACTTAGGCAGGGGAGGGGACCAGCCCCAGCATTTT. Encoded protein: CASSYLGRGGDQPQHF.

The chain is built from TRBV5-1 and TRBJ2-1; D is uncertain. The germline V gene encodes CDR1 SGHRS and CDR2 YFSETQ. Deletions cut 0 bases from V and 7 bases from J, with 5 bases between. The CDR3 sequence is 12 residues long. The DNA for the CDR3 is TGCGCCAGCAGCTTGGTATTGAATGAGCAGTTCTTC. It codes for CASSLVLNEQFF.

In regard to this clone: This sample includes further DNA sequences coding for the same CDR3. The chain has TRBV6-5 and TRBJ1-2; D remains unclear. V was shortened by 2 bases and J by 2 bases, with 9 bases between the two germline ends. CDR1 is MNHEY and CDR2 is SVGAGI in the germline V gene. This CDR3 comprises 14 residues. The CDR3 sequence: CASSYSAGNYGYTF. The CDR3 nucleotides are TGTGCCAGCAGTTACAGTGCCGGGAACTATGGCTACACCTTC.

The V gene is TRBV9, the J gene TRBJ1-2, with 8 nucleotides matching TRBD1. This CDR3 is built from 15 residues. J was trimmed by 6 bases and V by 0 bases; bases with no gene match: 7. Per the germline V gene, CDR1 is SGDLS and CDR2 is YYNGEE. CDR3 in amino acids: CASSVAGAGGDGYTF. CDR3 coding DNA: TGTGCCAGCAGCGTAGCCGGGGCAGGGGGCGATGGCTACACCTTC.

The chain uses TRBV7-3 and TRBJ2-1, with 9 bases lining up with TRBD1. Per the germline V gene, CDR1 is SGHTA and CDR2 is FQGTGA. The V and J ends lost 8 bases and 0 bases, in that order; junction bases with no gene match: 8. The CDR3 spans 16 residues. CDR3 sequence (DNA): TGTGCCAGCCCCTTACGGACAGGGGTCTCCTACAATGAGCAGTTCTTC. Protein sequence: CASPLRTGVSYNEQFF.

This clone was detected a few times. V usage is TRBV19 and J usage is TRBJ2-2, with 8 bases fitting TRBD1. The germline V gene has CDR1 LNHDA and CDR2 SQIVND (reference sequence). Losses at the gene ends were 7 bases for V and 4 bases for J; bases not matched to a gene: 17. The CDR3 length is 18 residues. CDR3 in DNA: TGTGCCAGTACCCCAAGGAGGACAGGGCGTATTGCCACCGGGGAGCTGTTTTTT. Amino acids: CASTPRRTGRIATGELFF.

J is TRBJ2-7 and V is TRBV11-2; D possibly corresponds to TRBD1 (5 bases). Looked up from germline, CDR1 is SGHAT and CDR2 is FQNNGV. The V and J ends lost 1 base and 5 bases respectively, with 18 bases between them. There are 16 residues in the CDR3. The CDR3 bases are TGTGCCAGCAGCTTAGGCCAGGGTCTCCTTAGGCACGAGCAGTACTTC. As protein: CASSLGQGLLRHEQYF.

As concerns this clone: Sequence at one end of the junction differs from germline and may be a read error. The chain is built from TRBV7-9 and TRBJ1-6, with 7 nucleotides matching TRBD1. Germline V lookup: CDR1 SEHNR, CDR2 FQNEAQ (reference sequence). The CDR3 length is 15 residues. DNA of the CDR3: TGTTCCAGCAGCCCCCTCGGGCAGGGGGATTCACCCCTCCACTTT. Residues: CSSSPLGQGDSPLHF.

The chain is built from TRBV18 and TRBJ2-7, with D hard to call. The CDR3 has 14 amino acids. Looked up from germline, CDR1 is KGHSH and CDR2 is LQKENI. V lost 3 bases and J lost 2, with 11 bases in between. CDR3 sequence (DNA): TGTGCCAGCTCACCGCCGGGTGTTCCCTACGAGCAGTACTTC. Its translation: CASSPPGVPYEQYF.

The rearrangement uses TRBV2 and TRBJ2-5; no clear D. The CDR3 runs 11 residues. Between the trimmed V and J ends, which lost 7 bases and 5 bases, there was a span of 8 bases. CDR1 is SNHLY, CDR2 FYNNEI, per germline. The CDR3 loop is CASMYAETQYF. CDR3 DNA sequence: TGTGCCAGCATGTACGCGGAGACCCAGTACTTC.

There are a few counts of this clone. Germline is not matched at one junction end, which may reflect a read error. The same CDR3 is also encoded by other DNA sequences in this sample. CDR3 residues: CASSIGDSYTF. In DNA, the CDR3 is TGCGCCAGTAGTATAGGGGACAGCTACACCTTC. The rearrangement links TRBV19 to TRBJ1-2; D might be TRBD1 (6 bases). The CDR3 runs 11 residues. Germline CDR1 is LNHDA and CDR2 is SQIVND (reference sequence).

The chain has TRBV6-1 and TRBJ2-3, with D possibly TRBD1 on 6 matching bases. The V and J ends lost 5 bases and 2 bases respectively, with 11 bases between them. CDR1 MNHNS and CDR2 SASEGT come from the germline V gene. The CDR3 sequence is 14 residues long. CDR3 residues: CASSIGQLTDTQYF. The CDR3 nucleotides are TGTGCCAGCAGTATTGGACAGCTCACAGATACGCAGTATTTT.

The genes are TRBV4-2 and TRBJ2-3; 11 bases are a match to TRBD2. The CDR3 covers 20 residues. The trim removed 4 bases at V and 1 base at J, leaving 16 bases unmatched. Per the germline V gene, CDR1 is LGHNA and CDR2 is YNFKEQ. CDR3 sequence reads: CASSRRAGTSGMGGTDTQYF. The CDR3 nucleotides read TGTGCCAGCAGCCGGAGGGCCGGGACTAGCGGCATGGGCGGCACAGATACGCAGTATTTT.

This chain connects TRBV5-1 to TRBJ2-5; 9 bases match TRBD1. Matching the DNA end better, TRBJ2-7 makes the J call doubtful. Germline lookup yields CDR1 SGHRS and CDR2 YFSETQ. This CDR3 comprises 14 residues. Written as DNA, the CDR3 is TGCGCCAGCAGGGGACAGGGTAGCTCCTACGAGCAGTACTTC. Its translation is CASRGQGSSYEQYF.

V is TRBV29-1 and J is TRBJ2-7, with 12 bases that match TRBD2. Per the germline V gene, CDR1 is SQVTM and CDR2 is ANQGSEA. This CDR3 spans 13 amino acids. J was trimmed by 6 bases and V by 6 bases; bases with no gene match: 6. The CDR3 is CSVASGRALEQYF. In nucleotides, the CDR3 is TGCAGCGTCGCTAGCGGGAGGGCCCTCGAGCAGTACTTC.

V usage is TRBV5-4 and J usage is TRBJ2-2; 10 bases line up with TRBD2. CDR1 and CDR2 (germline): SGHNT, YYREEE (reference sequence). The CDR3 has 16 amino acids. Trimming at V came to 4 bases and at J to 8 bases, leaving 11 bases not matched to a gene. The DNA for the CDR3 is TGTGCCAGCAGCCGGATGCTAGCGGGAGTTGAGGGGGAGCTGTTTTTT. Residues: CASSRMLAGVEGELFF.

The rearrangement uses TRBV7-9 and TRBJ1-2; D might be TRBD1 (5 bases). The CDR3 covers 15 residues. Germline V lookup: CDR1 SEHNR, CDR2 FQNEAQ (reference sequence). V lost 5 bases to trimming and J lost 1 base, with 14 bases between them. CDR3 bases: TGTGCCAGCAGCCGGCTCCAAGGGGTTAACTATGGCTACACCTTC. Protein sequence: CASSRLQGVNYGYTF.

The chain is built from TRBV30 and TRBJ2-7; D not certain. Germline V lookup: CDR1 GTSNPN, CDR2 SVGIG (reference sequence). V shed 4 bases and J shed 3 bases, with 16 bases lying between them. The CDR3 loop spans 14 amino acids. In nucleotides, the CDR3 is TGTGCCTGGAATCCAGGTGGCAGGAACTACGAGCAGTACTTC. Protein product: CAWNPGGRNYEQYF.

In DNA form, the CDR3 reads TGTGCCAGCAGCAAACCAGGGGGCGCGAGGGGCTACACCTTC. Amino acid sequence: CASSKPGGARGYTF. V usage is TRBV28 and J usage is TRBJ1-2, with 8 bases matching TRBD1. V shed 6 bases and J 8 bases; nucleotides not matched to a gene: 11. Germline V lookup: CDR1 MDHEN, CDR2 SYDVKM. The CDR3 totals 14 residues.

This rearrangement joins TRBV30 to TRBJ2-5, with 13 bases that match TRBD2. Germline V gene data show CDR1 as GTSNPN and CDR2 as SVGIG (reference sequence). CDR3 size: 16 residues. V lost 4 bases, J lost 7 bases, and 12 bases stayed unmatched. The CDR3 coding sequence is TGTGCCTGGATGACCGGACTAGCGGGGGCCCTAGGGACCCAGTACTTC. Protein product: CAWMTGLAGALGTQYF.

This chain uses TRBV2 with TRBJ2-3, with D maybe TRBD2 (6 bases). The CDR3 sequence is 17 residues long. Between the trimmed V and J ends, which lost 7 bases and 0 bases, there was a span of 20 bases. Germline CDR1 and CDR2: SNHLY and FYNNEI. The CDR3 is CASMVAKDYHSTDTQYF. The CDR3 DNA reads as TGTGCCAGCATGGTAGCCAAGGACTACCACAGCACAGATACGCAGTATTTT.

The chain combines TRBV5-1 with TRBJ2-7; D is possibly TRBD1 (5 bases). V lost 2 bases to trimming and J lost 1 base, with 7 bases between them. The CDR3 sequence is 13 residues long. CDR1 and CDR2 (germline): SGHRS, YFSETQ. Written as DNA, the CDR3 is TGCGCCAGCAGCTTCAGGGTTTCCTACGAGCAGTACTTC. Translation: CASSFRVSYEQYF.

The chain links TRBV5-6 to TRBJ1-2; tentatively, D is TRBD1 (5 bases). From germline, CDR1 is SGHDT and CDR2 YYEEEE. CDR3 length: 13 residues. With 2 bases removed from V and 3 bases from J, the gap between germline ends came to 8 bases. The CDR3 is CASSLKQDYGYTF. DNA of the CDR3: TGTGCCAGCAGCTTAAAACAGGACTATGGCTACACCTTC.